The 9 T cell receptor beta chains below were found in one sample sequenced in a study of blood T cell repertoires in COVID-19. Sequenced by immunoSEQ multiplex PCR; TCRdb stores in-frame clones only, minus some. The table has a few hundred thousand clones, around 87% seen once. The sample was peripheral blood. The receptors here all came from a woman aged 50 to 60 with acute or convalescent COVID-19.

The V and J genes are TRBV7-6 and TRBJ2-3, with 14 bases that match TRBD2. The CDR3 loop spans 16 amino acids. Germline V CDR1 and CDR2: SGHVS, FNYEAQ. The V gene end was trimmed by 5 bases and the J gene end by 4 bases; junction bases not matched to a gene: 5. CDR3 sequence: CASSPGTSGRADTQYF. The CDR3 nucleotides are TGTGCCAGCAGCCCAGGGACTAGCGGGAGAGCAGATACGCAGTATTTT.

The rearrangement uses TRBV9 and TRBJ1-4; TRBD1 might be the D (6 bases). Germline values: CDR1 SGDLS, CDR2 YYNGEE. Trimming left V 0 bases short and J 7 bases short, with 19 bases between. The length of the CDR3 is 17 residues. The CDR3 protein is CASSVGQARGKGEKLFF. CDR3 in DNA: TGTGCCAGCAGCGTAGGACAGGCTCGGGGAAAGGGTGAAAAACTGTTTTTT. Drawing the rest from reference TRBV9 and TRBJ1-4, the complete variable domain is DSGVTQTPKHLITATGQRVTLRCSPRSGDLSVYWYQQSLDQGLQFLIQYYNGEERAKGNILERFSAQQFPDLHSELNLSSLELGDSALYFCASSVGQARGKGEKLFFGSGTQLSVL.

The V call is TRBV3-1 (or the pseudogene TRBV3-2), the J call TRBJ1-4, with 9 bases lining up with TRBD1. V lost 1 base to trimming and J lost 7 bases; unmatched junction nucleotides: 13. The germline gives CDR1 LGHDT, CDR2 YNNKEL (reference sequence). The CDR3 has 18 residues. The CDR3 DNA reads TGTGCCAGCAGCCAAGGTTTCCGGGACAGGGACGCCCGTGAAAAACTGTTTTTT. This gives the protein CASSQGFRDRDAREKLFF.

The chain employs TRBV6-2 or TRBV6-3 and TRBJ2-3; tentative D call: TRBD2 (6 bases). Trimming cost V 0 bases and J 10 bases, with 14 bases left between them. Germline lookup yields CDR1 MNHEY and CDR2 SVGEGT. This CDR3 region has 14 residues. Here the CDR3 DNA reads TGTGCCAGCAGTTACTCCCCCGGGACTCCGTCGCAGTATTTT. Translated, it gives CASSYSPGTPSQYF.

The rearrangement links TRBV5-5 to TRBJ2-5; 9 nucleotides align to TRBD1. The V segment lost 4 bases and the J segment 3 bases; nucleotides outside the gene matches: 13. The CDR3 is 17 residues long. Per germline, CDR1 SGHKS and CDR2 YYEKEE (reference sequence). The CDR3 loop is CASSHPVGQGTEETQYF. The CDR3 nucleotides are TGTGCCAGCAGCCATCCGGTGGGACAGGGTACTGAAGAGACCCAGTACTTC.

V is TRBV5-1 and J is TRBJ1-2; D is uncertain. CDR1 is SGHRS, CDR2 YFSETQ, per germline. The length of the CDR3 is 15 residues. Trimming took off 4 bases at V and 4 bases at J, with 17 bases between the two ends. The CDR3, as DNA: TGCGCCAGCAGCCCGGCGGTAGGCAGATCCTATGGCTACACCTTC. Its translation is CASSPAVGRSYGYTF. Together with reference TRBV5-1 and TRBJ1-2, the CDR3 gives the full variable domain: KAGVTQTPRYLIKTRGQQVTLSCSPISGHRSVSWYQQTPGQGLQFLFEYFSETQRNKGNFPGRFSGRQFSNSRSEMNVSTLELGDSALYLCASSPAVGRSYGYTFGSGTRLTVV.

This clone was seen a few times. This chain links TRBV7-2 with TRBJ2-4; 7 positions match TRBD1. The V gene end was trimmed by 0 bases and the J gene end by 7 bases; junction bases not matched to a gene: 6. The CDR3 is 15 amino acids. Germline CDR1 reads SGHTA; CDR2 reads FQGNSA. The CDR3 loop is CASSLADRVGNIQYF. CDR3 bases: TGTGCCAGCAGCTTAGCCGACAGGGTGGGGAACATTCAGTACTTC.

This sequence joins TRBV6-5 and TRBJ2-3; D is perhaps TRBD2 (5 bases). V lost 10 bases and J 2 bases, leaving 16 bases between the germline ends. CDR1 is MNHEY, CDR2 SVGAGI, per germline. The CDR3 consists of 14 residues. This CDR3 reads CATKAVSYTDTQYF. The CDR3, as DNA: TGTGCCACCAAAGCGGTGTCGTACACAGATACGCAGTATTTT.

This clone was detected a few times. The V gene is TRBV28, the J gene TRBJ2-6; tentatively, D is TRBD1 (7 bases). V lost 6 bases and J lost 2, with 14 bases in between. The CDR3 has 16 residues. CDR1 MDHEN and CDR2 SYDVKM come from the germline V gene. The CDR3 nucleotides are TGTGCCAGCAGCTCCAGGGGGGCCGCTGGGGCCAACGTCCTGACTTTC. Its protein product is CASSSRGAAGANVLTF.